Here is one T cell receptor beta chain with its context. Its antigen is still unknown. Germline V lookup: CDR1 SGHTA, CDR2 FQGTGA. CDR3 size: 15 residues. Germline trimming cut 2 bases from V and 3 bases from J; bases unmatched to any gene: 3. PBMCs provided sorted CD4+ and CD8+ T cells. The data were taken from a study of CD8+ T cells in alopecia areata. Study context: Treated patients were given 5 to 10 mg oral tofacitinib twice daily. General observations from the study: Scalp sample sequencing also detects resident alphabeta T cells of normal skin.

The authors extracted RNA and reverse transcribed it into cDNA as the sequencing template. The repertoire was sequenced with immunoSEQ multiplex PCR; TCRdb's copy has only in-frame clones and lacks some. The sample has 160,000 or so clones, 65% to 75% seen once. This receptor was identified in a human donor with alopecia areata. The V call is TRBV7-3, the J call TRBJ2-1, with TRBD2 matching over 8 bases. Sequenced here: CD8+ T cells sorted from blood, sampled at week 0. The CDR3 DNA reads as TGTGCCAGCAGCTTAGGGGCGGGGGGCTACAATGAGCAGTTCTTC. Its protein is CASSLGAGGYNEQFF.